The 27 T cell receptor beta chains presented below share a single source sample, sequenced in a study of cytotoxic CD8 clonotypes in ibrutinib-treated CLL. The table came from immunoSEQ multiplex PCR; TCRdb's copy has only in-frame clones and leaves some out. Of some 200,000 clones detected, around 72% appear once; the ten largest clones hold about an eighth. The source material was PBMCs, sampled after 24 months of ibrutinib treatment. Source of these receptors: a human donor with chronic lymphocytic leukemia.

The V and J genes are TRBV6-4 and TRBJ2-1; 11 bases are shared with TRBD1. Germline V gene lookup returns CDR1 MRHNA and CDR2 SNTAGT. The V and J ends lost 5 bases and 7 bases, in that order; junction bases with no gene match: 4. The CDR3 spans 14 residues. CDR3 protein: CASSRTGGRNEQFF. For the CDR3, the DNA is TGTGCCAGCAGTCGGACAGGGGGCCGTAATGAGCAGTTCTTC.

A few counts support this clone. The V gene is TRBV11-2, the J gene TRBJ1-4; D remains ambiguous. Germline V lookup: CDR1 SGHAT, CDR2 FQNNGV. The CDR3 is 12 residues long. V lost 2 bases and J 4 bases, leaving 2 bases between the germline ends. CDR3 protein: CASSLRNEKLFF. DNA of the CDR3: TGTGCCAGCAGCTTACGTAATGAAAAACTGTTTTTT.

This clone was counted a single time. This CDR3 reads CASSFLGSGREGWDEQYF. CDR3 DNA sequence: TGTGCCAGCAGCTTCCTGGGTAGCGGGAGAGAGGGGTGGGACGAGCAGTACTTC. The chain recombines TRBV5-6 with TRBJ2-7; TRBD2 matches at 9 bases. Germline-derived CDR1 and CDR2 are SGHDT and YYEEEE. The CDR3 has 18 residues. V dropped 2 bases and J dropped 5; count of bases not matched to a gene: 17.

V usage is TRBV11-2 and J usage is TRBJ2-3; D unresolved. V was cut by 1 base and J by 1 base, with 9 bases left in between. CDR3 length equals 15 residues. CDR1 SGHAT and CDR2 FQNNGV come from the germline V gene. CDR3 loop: CASSLGVRGTDTQYF. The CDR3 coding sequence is TGTGCCAGCAGCTTAGGAGTTAGGGGCACAGATACGCAGTATTTT.

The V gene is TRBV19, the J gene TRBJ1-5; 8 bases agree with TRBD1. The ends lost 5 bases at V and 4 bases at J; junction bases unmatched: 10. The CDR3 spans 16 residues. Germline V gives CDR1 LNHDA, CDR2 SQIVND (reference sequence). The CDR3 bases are TGTGCCAGTAGTCGCTATTACAGGGGGTTGAATCAGCCCCAGCATTTT. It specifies CASSRYYRGLNQPQHF.

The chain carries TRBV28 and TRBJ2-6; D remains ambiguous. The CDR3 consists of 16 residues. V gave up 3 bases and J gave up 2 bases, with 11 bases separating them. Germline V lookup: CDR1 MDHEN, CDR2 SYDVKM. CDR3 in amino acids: CASSLGGITGANVLTF. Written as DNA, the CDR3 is TGTGCCAGCAGTTTGGGCGGTATAACTGGGGCCAACGTCCTGACTTTC.

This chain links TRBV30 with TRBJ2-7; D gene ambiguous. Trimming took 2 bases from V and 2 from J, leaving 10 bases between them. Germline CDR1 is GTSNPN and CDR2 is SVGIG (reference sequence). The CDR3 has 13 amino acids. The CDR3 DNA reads TGTGCCTGGAGTCCAGGCTTTACCTACGAGCAGTACTTC. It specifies CAWSPGFTYEQYF. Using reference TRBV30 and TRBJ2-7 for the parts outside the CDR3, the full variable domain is SQTIHQWPATLVQPVGSPLSLECTVEGTSNPNLYWYRQAAGRGLQLLFYSVGIGQISSEVPQNLSASRPQDRQFILSSKKLLLSDSGFYLCAWSPGFTYEQYFGPGTRLTVT.

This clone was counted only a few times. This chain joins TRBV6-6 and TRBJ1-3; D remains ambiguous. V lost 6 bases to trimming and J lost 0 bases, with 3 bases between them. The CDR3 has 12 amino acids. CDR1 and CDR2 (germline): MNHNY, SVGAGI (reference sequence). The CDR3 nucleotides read TGTGCCAGCAGAGACTCTGGAAACACCATATATTTT. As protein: CASRDSGNTIYF.

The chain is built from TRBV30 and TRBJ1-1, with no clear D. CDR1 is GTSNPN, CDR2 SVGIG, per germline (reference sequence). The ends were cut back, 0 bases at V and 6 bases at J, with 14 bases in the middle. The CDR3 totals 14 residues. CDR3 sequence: CAWSVLGRLPEAFF. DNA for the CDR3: TGTGCCTGGAGTGTATTGGGGAGGCTCCCTGAAGCTTTCTTT.

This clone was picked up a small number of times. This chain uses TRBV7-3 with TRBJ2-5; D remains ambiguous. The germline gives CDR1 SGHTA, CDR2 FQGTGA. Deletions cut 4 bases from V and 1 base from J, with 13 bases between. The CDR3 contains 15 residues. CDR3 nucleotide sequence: TGTGCCAGCAGCTCCCTCGGGCTAATCCAAGAGACCCAGTACTTC. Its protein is CASSSLGLIQETQYF.

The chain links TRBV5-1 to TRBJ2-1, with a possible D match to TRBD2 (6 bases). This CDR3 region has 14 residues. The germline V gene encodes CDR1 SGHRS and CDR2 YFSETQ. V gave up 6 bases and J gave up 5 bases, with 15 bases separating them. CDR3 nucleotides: TGCGCCAGCAACCCCGGGGGAACGCACAATGAGCAGTTCTTC. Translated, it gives CASNPGGTHNEQFF.

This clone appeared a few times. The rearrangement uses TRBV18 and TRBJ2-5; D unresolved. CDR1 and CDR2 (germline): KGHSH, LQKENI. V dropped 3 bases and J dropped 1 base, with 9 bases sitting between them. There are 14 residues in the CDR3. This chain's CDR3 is CASSPSATQETQYF. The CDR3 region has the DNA TGTGCCAGCTCACCCTCGGCTACCCAAGAGACCCAGTACTTC.

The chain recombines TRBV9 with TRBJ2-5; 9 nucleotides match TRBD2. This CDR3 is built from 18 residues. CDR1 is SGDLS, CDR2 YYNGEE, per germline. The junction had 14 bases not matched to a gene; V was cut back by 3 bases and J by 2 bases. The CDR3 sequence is CASSAGTSSHGTQETQYF. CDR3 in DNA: TGTGCCAGCAGCGCCGGGACTAGCTCCCATGGGACTCAAGAGACCCAGTACTTC.

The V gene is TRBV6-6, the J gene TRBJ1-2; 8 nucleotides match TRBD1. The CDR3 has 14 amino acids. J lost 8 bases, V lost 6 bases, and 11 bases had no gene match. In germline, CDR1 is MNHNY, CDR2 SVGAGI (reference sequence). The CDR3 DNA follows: TGTGCCAGCAGGCAGAGTCAGGGGGCAGGCGGCTACACCTTC. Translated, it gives CASRQSQGAGGYTF.

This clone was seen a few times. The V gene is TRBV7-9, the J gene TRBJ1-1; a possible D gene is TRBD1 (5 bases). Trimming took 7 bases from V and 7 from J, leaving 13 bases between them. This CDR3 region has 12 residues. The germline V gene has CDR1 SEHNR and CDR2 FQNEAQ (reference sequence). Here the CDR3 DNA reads TGTGCCAGCAACCCGACTAGGGGTGAAGCTTTCTTT. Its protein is CASNPTRGEAFF.

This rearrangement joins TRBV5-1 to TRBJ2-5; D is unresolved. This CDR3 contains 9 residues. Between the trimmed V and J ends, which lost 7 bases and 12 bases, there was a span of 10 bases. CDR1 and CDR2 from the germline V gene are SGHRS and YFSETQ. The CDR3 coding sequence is TGCGCCAGCCCCCCGGAAGAGTACTTC. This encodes CASPPEEYF.

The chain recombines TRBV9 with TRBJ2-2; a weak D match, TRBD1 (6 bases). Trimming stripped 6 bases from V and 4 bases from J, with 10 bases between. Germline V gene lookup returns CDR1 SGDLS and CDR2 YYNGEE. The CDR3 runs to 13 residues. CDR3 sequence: CASTPGVTGELFF. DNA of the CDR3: TGTGCCAGCACCCCAGGGGTCACCGGGGAGCTGTTTTTT.

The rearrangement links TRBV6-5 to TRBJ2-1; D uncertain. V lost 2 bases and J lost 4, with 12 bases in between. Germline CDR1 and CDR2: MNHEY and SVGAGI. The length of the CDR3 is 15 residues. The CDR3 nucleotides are TGTGCCAGCAGTTACCAGCTCGCGGAGTACAATGAGCAGTTCTTC. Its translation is CASSYQLAEYNEQFF.

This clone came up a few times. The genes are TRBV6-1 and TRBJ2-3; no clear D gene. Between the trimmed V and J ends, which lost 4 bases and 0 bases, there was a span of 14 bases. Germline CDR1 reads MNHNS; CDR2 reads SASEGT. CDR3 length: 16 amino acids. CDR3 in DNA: TGTGCCAGCAGTGCCCGGTTCGAGGCTAGCACAGATACGCAGTATTTT. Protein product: CASSARFEASTDTQYF.

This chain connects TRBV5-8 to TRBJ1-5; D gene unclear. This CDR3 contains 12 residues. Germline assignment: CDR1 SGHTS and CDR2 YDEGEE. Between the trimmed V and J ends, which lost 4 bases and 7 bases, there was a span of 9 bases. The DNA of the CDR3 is TGTGCCAGCAGCGGTCCCGGGCAGCCCCAGCATTTT. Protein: CASSGPGQPQHF.

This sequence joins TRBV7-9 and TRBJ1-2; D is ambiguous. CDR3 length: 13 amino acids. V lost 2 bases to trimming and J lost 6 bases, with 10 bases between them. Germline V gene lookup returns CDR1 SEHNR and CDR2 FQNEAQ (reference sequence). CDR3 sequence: CASSLPASHGYTF. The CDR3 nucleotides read TGTGCCAGCAGCTTACCGGCGTCCCATGGCTACACCTTC.

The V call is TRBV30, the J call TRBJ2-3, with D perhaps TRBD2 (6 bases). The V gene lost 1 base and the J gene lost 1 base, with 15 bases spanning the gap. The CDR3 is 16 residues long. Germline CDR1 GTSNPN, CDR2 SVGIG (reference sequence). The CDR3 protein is CAWSGDSPMGTDTQYF. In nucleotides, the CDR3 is TGTGCCTGGAGTGGGGACTCTCCTATGGGCACAGATACGCAGTATTTT.

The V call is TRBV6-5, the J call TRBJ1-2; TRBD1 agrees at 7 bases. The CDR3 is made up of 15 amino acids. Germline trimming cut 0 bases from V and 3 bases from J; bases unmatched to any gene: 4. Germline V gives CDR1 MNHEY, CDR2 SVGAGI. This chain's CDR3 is CASSYSLGTDYGYTF. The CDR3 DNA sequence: TGTGCCAGCAGTTACTCTTTAGGGACAGACTATGGCTACACCTTC.

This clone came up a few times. This chain's CDR3 is CASSLSVSGNTIYF. CDR3 in DNA: TGTGCCAGCAGCTTATCGGTTTCTGGAAACACCATATATTTT. The chain has TRBV7-2 and TRBJ1-3; D is ambiguous. The germline V and J ends were trimmed by 2 bases and 1 base, with 6 bases remaining between them. The CDR3 runs to 14 residues. Germline V CDR1 and CDR2: SGHTA, FQGNSA.

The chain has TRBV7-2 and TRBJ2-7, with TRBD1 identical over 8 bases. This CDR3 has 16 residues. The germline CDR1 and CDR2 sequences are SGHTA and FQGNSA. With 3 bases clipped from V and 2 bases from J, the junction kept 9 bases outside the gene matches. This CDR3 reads CASSLQWTGRTYEQYF. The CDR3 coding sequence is TGTGCCAGCAGCTTGCAATGGACAGGGAGGACCTACGAGCAGTACTTC. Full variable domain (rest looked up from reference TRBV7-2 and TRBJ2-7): GAGVSQSPSNKVTEKGKDVELRCDPISGHTALYWYRQSLGQGLEFLIYFQGNSAPDKSGLPSDRFSAERTGGSVSTLTIQRTQQEDSAVYLCASSLQWTGRTYEQYFGPGTRLTVT.

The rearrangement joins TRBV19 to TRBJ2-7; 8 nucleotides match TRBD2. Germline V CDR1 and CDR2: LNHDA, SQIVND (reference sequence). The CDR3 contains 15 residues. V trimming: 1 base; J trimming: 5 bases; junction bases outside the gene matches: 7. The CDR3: CASSIVGLAPDEQYF. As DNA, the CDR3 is TGTGCCAGTAGTATAGTTGGACTAGCTCCCGACGAGCAGTACTTC.

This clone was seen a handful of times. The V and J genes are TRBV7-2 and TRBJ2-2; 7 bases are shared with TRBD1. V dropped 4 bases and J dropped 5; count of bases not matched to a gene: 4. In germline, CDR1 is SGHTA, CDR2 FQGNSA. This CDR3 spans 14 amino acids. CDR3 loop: CASSWTGRTGELFF. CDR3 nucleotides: TGTGCCAGCAGCTGGACAGGCAGGACCGGGGAGCTGTTTTTT.